These 18 T cell receptor beta chains share one sample of origin, sequenced in a study of technical replicates of blood from four donors. Clones were read by immunoSEQ multiplex PCR, and TCRdb kept only the in-frame ones, dropping some. The repertoire holds around 89,000 clones, with 90% to 95% as singletons. What was sequenced was T cells isolated from PBMCs. The receptors derive from a human donor in good health.

The chain is built from TRBV10-3 and TRBJ2-7; 8 bases map to TRBD1. The length of the CDR3 is 14 residues. With 4 bases clipped from V and 2 bases from J, the junction kept 4 bases outside the gene matches. CDR1 and CDR2 (germline): ENHRY, SYGVKD. The CDR3 spells CAISGQGATYEQYF. Here the CDR3 DNA reads TGTGCCATCAGTGGGCAGGGGGCCACCTACGAGCAGTACTTC.

The chain combines TRBV11-2 with TRBJ2-5; D is uncertain. The CDR3 totals 14 residues. Looked up from germline, CDR1 is SGHAT and CDR2 is FQNNGV. With 0 bases removed from V and 0 bases from J, the gap between germline ends came to 5 bases. CDR3 region: CASSLDYYQETQYF. The CDR3 DNA reads TGTGCCAGCAGCTTAGATTACTACCAAGAGACCCAGTACTTC.

This clone came up once. CDR3 sequence: CASSVGLGTDTQYF. The CDR3 bases are TGTGCCAGCAGCGTGGGACTTGGCACAGATACGCAGTATTTT. V gene TRBV5-4 combines with J gene TRBJ2-3; tentative D call: TRBD2 (6 bases). The CDR3 consists of 14 residues. CDR1 SGHNT and CDR2 YYREEE come from the germline V gene (reference sequence). V lost 4 bases and J lost 1, with 10 bases in between.

The chain links TRBV5-4 to TRBJ2-5; TRBD1 is a possible D gene (5 bases). Trimming took off 4 bases at V and 9 bases at J, with 16 bases between the two ends. The CDR3 runs to 13 residues. The germline gives CDR1 SGHNT, CDR2 YYREEE (reference sequence). CDR3 region: CASSHQGYRSQYF. CDR3 coding DNA: TGTGCCAGCAGCCACCAGGGCTATAGGTCCCAGTACTTC.

The chain uses TRBV11-3 and TRBJ2-7; 10 nucleotides match TRBD2. With 5 bases clipped from V and 1 base from J, the junction kept 8 bases outside the gene matches. The CDR3 is made up of 16 amino acids. Looked up from germline, CDR1 is SGHNT and CDR2 is YENEEA. CDR3 bases: TGTGCCAGCAGCACCCCTAGCGGGAGCCCATCCTACGAGCAGTACTTC. As protein: CASSTPSGSPSYEQYF.

The CDR3 region is CAIRTGRNEQYF. The CDR3 DNA follows: TGTGCCATCCGGACAGGGAGAAACGAGCAGTACTTC. This chain links TRBV2 with TRBJ2-7, with 8 bases that match TRBD1. With V trimmed by 10 bases and J by 5 bases, 7 bases remained unmatched. This CDR3 comprises 12 residues. Germline values: CDR1 SNHLY, CDR2 FYNNEI.

This chain uses TRBV4-1 with TRBJ2-5; 8 bases fit TRBD2. The CDR3 is made up of 16 amino acids. Trimming removed 2 bases from V and 4 bases from J; junction bases left unmatched: 9. Germline loops: CDR1 MGHRA, CDR2 YSYEKL. CDR3 nucleotide sequence: TGCGCCAGCAGCCAACTCCTCGGACTAGCCCCAGAGACCCAGTACTTC. It yields the protein CASSQLLGLAPETQYF.

The chain carries TRBV11-2 and TRBJ2-7, with 7 nucleotides matching TRBD2. The CDR3 contains 16 residues. The trim removed 5 bases at V and 5 bases at J, leaving 15 bases unmatched. CDR1 and CDR2 (germline): SGHAT, FQNNGV. Here the CDR3 DNA reads TGTGCCAGCAGCCTAGGGAGGGGACTCAGGGTCCACGAGCAGTACTTC. Protein product: CASSLGRGLRVHEQYF.

The J gene is TRBJ2-1, the V gene TRBV11-2, with D tentatively TRBD2 (5 bases). V lost 4 bases, J lost 7 bases, and 11 bases lay in between. Germline CDR1 SGHAT, CDR2 FQNNGV. The CDR3 has 13 amino acids. The chain's CDR3 is CASSSGGQNEQFF. DNA of the CDR3: TGTGCCAGCAGCTCCGGAGGTCAGAATGAGCAGTTCTTC.

The genes are TRBV6-1 and TRBJ2-7; 8 bases fit TRBD2. The CDR3 totals 17 residues. The germline CDR1 and CDR2 sequences are MNHNS and SASEGT. The trim removed 0 bases at V and 3 bases at J, leaving 10 bases unmatched. CDR3 in DNA: TGTGCCAGCAGTGAAGCGGGTAGCGGGGTTGGTGGCTACGAGCAGTACTTC. Translation: CASSEAGSGVGGYEQYF.

The chain uses TRBV2 and TRBJ2-1, with TRBD2 as a possible D gene (5 bases). Per germline, CDR1 SNHLY and CDR2 FYNNEI. This CDR3 is 15 amino acids long. Between the trimmed V and J ends, which lost 6 bases and 6 bases, there was a span of 18 bases. CDR3 protein: CASSADGLVGNEQFF. CDR3 DNA: TGTGCCAGCAGCGCCGACGGACTGGTGGGCAATGAGCAGTTCTTC.

This chain uses TRBV19 with TRBJ2-1; 9 positions match TRBD2. The length of the CDR3 is 16 residues. Germline lookup yields CDR1 LNHDA and CDR2 SQIVND (reference sequence). The V gene end was trimmed by 6 bases and the J gene end by 2 bases; junction bases not matched to a gene: 8. The CDR3 DNA is TGTGCCAGTAGCCCTTCGGCGGGAGGGCCCTACAATGAGCAGTTCTTC. Its translation: CASSPSAGGPYNEQFF.

The chain joins TRBV7-6 to TRBJ1-5; TRBD1 agrees at 7 bases. J gave up 6 bases and V 5 bases, and 7 bases lay outside the gene matches. Germline loops: CDR1 SGHVS, CDR2 FNYEAQ. CDR3 length: 14 residues. In DNA, the CDR3 is TGTGCCAGCAGCAGACTAGGGGGCGGTCAGCCCCAGCATTTT. This gives the protein CASSRLGGGQPQHF.

The chain combines TRBV4-1 with TRBJ2-7, with TRBD1 identical over 7 bases. This CDR3 is 16 amino acids long. Germline loops: CDR1 MGHRA, CDR2 YSYEKL. Trimming removed 1 base from V and 1 base from J; junction bases left unmatched: 7. The chain's CDR3 is CASSQVGTANSYEQYF. CDR3 coding DNA: TGCGCCAGCAGCCAAGTAGGGACAGCAAATTCCTACGAGCAGTACTTC.

The DNA for the CDR3 is TGCGCCAGCAGCTTACAGGGGGAAGCAGATACGCAGTATTTT. It specifies CASSLQGEADTQYF. This chain links TRBV5-1 with TRBJ2-3, with 8 bases identical to TRBD1. The trim removed 2 bases at V and 4 bases at J, leaving 3 bases unmatched. The V gene's germline CDR1 is SGHRS and CDR2 YFSETQ. The CDR3 length is 14 residues.

The gene calls are TRBV10-3 and TRBJ2-3, with 11 bases matching TRBD2. The CDR3 contains 15 residues. V shed 5 bases and J 5 bases; nucleotides not matched to a gene: 6. Germline CDR1 ENHRY, CDR2 SYGVKD. The CDR3 region has the DNA TGTGCCATCAGTCTTAGCGGGGGGGCCAGAGATACGCAGTATTTT. Residues: CAISLSGGARDTQYF.

The chain has TRBV7-9 and TRBJ2-7; D possibly corresponds to TRBD1 (6 bases). Germline V CDR1 and CDR2: SEHNR, FQNEAQ (reference sequence). The CDR3 extends over 13 amino acids. Deletions cut 4 bases from V and 5 bases from J, with 12 bases between. The CDR3 region is CASSYGRDNEQYF. The CDR3 DNA reads TGTGCCAGCAGCTACGGACGGGACAACGAGCAGTACTTC.

CDR3 coding DNA: TGTGCCAGCAGTGAAGCGGCGAGGGGGAGACGGGAGCAGTTCTTC. Protein: CASSEAARGRREQFF. The V call is TRBV2, the J call TRBJ2-1; possibly TRBD1 for D (6 bases). Germline lookup yields CDR1 SNHLY and CDR2 FYNNEI. There are 15 residues in the CDR3. Deletions cut 0 bases from V and 10 bases from J, with 16 bases between.